This TCR beta chain was sequenced during a study of blood T cell repertoires in COVID-19. Overall study: COVID-19 samples from acute and convalescent phases originated in the United States, Italy and Spain. The cDNA or gDNA used as material had been derived from T cells, B-cell-depleted T cells, or PBMCs.

The protocol was immunoSEQ multiplex PCR, while the TCRdb copy is restricted to in-frame clones and leaves out a portion. The sample contains approximately 220,000 clones, about 83% of which appear only once. The CDR3 has 17 residues. With 3 bases removed from V and 0 bases from J, the gap between germline ends came to 17 bases. Germline V lookup: CDR1 MDHEN, CDR2 SYDVKM. Contact with a PCR-confirmed or clinician-diagnosed COVID-19 case occurred within 2 weeks of entry. Material: PBMCs or T cells enriched from blood (not recorded which). This chain joins TRBV28 and TRBJ1-2; D is perhaps TRBD1 (6 bases). The sequence was collected from a woman aged 50 to 60 who had been exposed to COVID-19. The CDR3 nucleotides read TGTGCCAGCAGTTTCGAGACAGGTTTCCAAGCTAACTATGGCTACACCTTC. This encodes CASSFETGFQANYGYTF.